This entry features one T cell receptor (beta chain) sequence. Its antigen is not identified. A far more abundant clone sits one base away, making this likely a read error. The TCR beta library used iRepertoire HTBI primers with Arm-PCR amplification of CDR3. Each CDR3 protein is one row after TCRdb ran MiXCR on the multiplex PCR reads. The top ten hold 25% to 30% of the sample, which has about 350,000 distinct CDR3 sequences, over 15% seen once. The time point was: newly diagnosed GD, antithyroid drugs for less than 3 months. PBMCs provided the RNA from which the TCR library was made. Patients of an endocrinology department in Xi'an, China, were included. This sample is part of a study of regulatory T cells in long-lasting Graves disease. About the study: Antithyroid drug exposure in newly diagnosed Graves' patients had lasted under 3 months.

Germline CDR1 is SNHLY and CDR2 is FYNNEI. The CDR3 totals 12 residues. The study's findings and limits: There was favoring of TRBV28, TRBJ1-2 and TRBJ2-5 in persistent disease.

This sample also belongs to another study, concerning T cells in Graves' hyperthyroidism and ophthalmopathy. From that study: The HTBI primer set served for first-round RT-PCR of the TCR CDR3.

The sequencing here drew on peripheral blood mononuclear cells (PBMCs), taken at new diagnosis, from a patient treated with antithyroid drugs. The chain uses TRBV2 and TRBJ2-3; no clear D gene. Gene TRBJ1-1 matches the end of the DNA better, so the J call may be wrong. The TCR sequence derives from a man aged 40-49 years with Graves disease. This CDR3 reads CASSGELLEAFF. Here the CDR3 DNA reads TGTGCCAGCAGTGGGGAACTCCTTGAAGCTTTCTTT.